The following is a TCR beta chain sequence with its context. The target antigen is unknown. The sample comes from a study of cytomegalovirus exposure and HLA in healthy donors. The study's findings and limits: Analyzed later, most CMV-associated TCR beta chains appeared HLA-restricted. Cytomegalovirus status, reportedly, was diagnosed with high specificity and sensitivity by the classifier. Productive rates of about 90% or about 30% were seen for most TCR beta V segments in an earlier analysis. According to the study, about 180 TCR beta chains were cytomegalovirus-associated.

The V end lost 10 bases, the J end lost 4 bases, and 16 bases lay between the germline ends. The CDR3 contains 13 residues. Per the germline V gene, CDR1 is MDHEN and CDR2 is SYDVKM. This PCR relied on a set of 60 Vbeta primers and 13 Jbeta primers. Generated by immunoSEQ multiplex PCR, the TCRdb table keeps only in-frame clones and is missing some. The repertoire consists of about 77,000 clones, with 60% to 85% occurring once and the leading ten covering roughly 1.5%. The sequence came from a middle-aged man in good health and CMV-seronegative. V gene TRBV28 combines with J gene TRBJ1-1; D not resolved. The source material was PBMCs. The CDR3 DNA sequence: TGTGCCACCCTTCCTCAAAAGAGCACTGAAGCTTTCTTT. This translates into CATLPQKSTEAFF.